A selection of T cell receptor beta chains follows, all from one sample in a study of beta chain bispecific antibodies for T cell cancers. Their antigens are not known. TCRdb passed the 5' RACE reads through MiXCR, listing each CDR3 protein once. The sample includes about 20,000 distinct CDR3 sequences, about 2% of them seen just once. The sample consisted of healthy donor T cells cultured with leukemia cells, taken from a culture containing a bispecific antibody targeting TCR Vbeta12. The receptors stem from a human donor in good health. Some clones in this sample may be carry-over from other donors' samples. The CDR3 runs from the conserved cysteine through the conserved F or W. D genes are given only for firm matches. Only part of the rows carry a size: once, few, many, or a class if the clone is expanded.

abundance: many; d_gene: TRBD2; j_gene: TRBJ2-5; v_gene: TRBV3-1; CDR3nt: TGTGCCAGCAGCCCTCAGGGCGGGGGGGACGAGACCCAGTACTTC; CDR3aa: CASSPQGGGDETQYF
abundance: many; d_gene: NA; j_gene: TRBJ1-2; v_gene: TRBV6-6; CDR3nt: TGTGCCAGCAACGGACCTAACTATGGCTACACCTTC; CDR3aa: CASNGPNYGYTF
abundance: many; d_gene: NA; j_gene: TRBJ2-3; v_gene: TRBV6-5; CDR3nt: TGTGCCAGCGGGGTACTATCCGGCGCAGATACGCAGTATTTT; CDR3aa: CASGVLSGADTQYF
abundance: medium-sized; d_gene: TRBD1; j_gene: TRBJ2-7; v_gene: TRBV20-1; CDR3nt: TGCAGTGCTAAGCCCACCGGGACAGGGGGCTGGGAGCAGTACTTC; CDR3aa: CSAKPTGTGGWEQYF
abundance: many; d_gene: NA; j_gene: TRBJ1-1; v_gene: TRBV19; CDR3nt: TGTGCCAGTAGTATGACACAGGCTCGATTAACTGAAGCTTTCTTT; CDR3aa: CASSMTQARLTEAFF
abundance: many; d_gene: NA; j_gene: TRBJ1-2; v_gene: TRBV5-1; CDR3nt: TGCGCCAGCAGCTTGGCCACAGGGAAGCCTGTAGGTGGCTACACCTTC; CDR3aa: CASSLATGKPVGGYTF
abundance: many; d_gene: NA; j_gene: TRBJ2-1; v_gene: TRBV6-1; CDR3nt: TGTGCCAGCAGTGATCCCAATAGGTCCAATGAGCAGTTCTTC; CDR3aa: CASSDPNRSNEQFF
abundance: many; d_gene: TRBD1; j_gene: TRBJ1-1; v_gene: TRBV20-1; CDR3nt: TGCAGTGCTAGAGCGAGAGACAGGGTCACTGAAGCTTTCTTT; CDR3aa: CSARARDRVTEAFF
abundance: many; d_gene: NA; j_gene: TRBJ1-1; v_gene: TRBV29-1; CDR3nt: TGCAGCGTTGGGGGCAGAAGCACTGAAGCTTTCTTT; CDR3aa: CSVGGRSTEAFF
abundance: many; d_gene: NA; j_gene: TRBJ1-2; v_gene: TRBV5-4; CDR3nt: TGTGCCAGCAGCTTGGGGGACGGAGAAGCTAACTATGGCTACACCTTC; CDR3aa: CASSLGDGEANYGYTF
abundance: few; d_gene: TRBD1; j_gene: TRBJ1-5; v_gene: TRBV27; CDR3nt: TGTGCCAGCAGTCCAGGGGGCACTTATAGCAATCAGCCCCAGCATTTT; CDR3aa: CASSPGGTYSNQPQHF
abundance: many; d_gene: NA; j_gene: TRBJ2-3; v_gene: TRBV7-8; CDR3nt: TGTGCCAGCAGCTTAGGATACAGCACAGATACGCAGTATTTT; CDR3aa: CASSLGYSTDTQYF
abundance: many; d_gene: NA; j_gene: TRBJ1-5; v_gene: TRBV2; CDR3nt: TGTGCCAGCAGGAGGACAGATAATAGCAATCAGCCCCAGCATTTT; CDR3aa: CASRRTDNSNQPQHF
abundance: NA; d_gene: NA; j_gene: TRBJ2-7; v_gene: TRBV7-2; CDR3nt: TGTGCCAGCAGACTTATCCCCTACGAGCAGTACTTC; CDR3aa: CASRLIPYEQYF
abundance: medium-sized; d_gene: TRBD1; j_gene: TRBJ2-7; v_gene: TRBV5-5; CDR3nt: TGTGCCAGCAGCTACACAGGGGACGAGCAGTACTTC; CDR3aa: CASSYTGDEQYF
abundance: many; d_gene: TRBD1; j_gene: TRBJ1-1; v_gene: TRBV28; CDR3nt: TGTGCCAGCAGTTTGCTTACAGGGGGGACTGAAGCTTTCTTT; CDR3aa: CASSLLTGGTEAFF
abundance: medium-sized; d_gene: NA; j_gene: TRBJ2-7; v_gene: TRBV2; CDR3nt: TGTGCCAGCGGAAGGAATTACGAGCAGTACTTC; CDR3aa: CASGRNYEQYF
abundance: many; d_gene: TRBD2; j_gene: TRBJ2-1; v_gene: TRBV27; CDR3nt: TGTGCCAGCAGTTTATCCCTAGCGGGGGCTAATGAGCAGTTCTTC; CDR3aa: CASSLSLAGANEQFF
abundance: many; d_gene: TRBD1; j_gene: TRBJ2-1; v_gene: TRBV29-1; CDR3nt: TGCAGCACATACAGGGGGTCCTACAATGAGCAGTTCTTC; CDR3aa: CSTYRGSYNEQFF
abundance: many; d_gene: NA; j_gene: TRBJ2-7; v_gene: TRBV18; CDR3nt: TGTGCCAGCTCACCATTCAGCAACGAGCAGTACTTC; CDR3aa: CASSPFSNEQYF
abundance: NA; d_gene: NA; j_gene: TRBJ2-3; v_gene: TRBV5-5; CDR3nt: TGTGCCAGCAGCTTCTACCTGGGAGATACGCAGTATTTT; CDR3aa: CASSFYLGDTQYF
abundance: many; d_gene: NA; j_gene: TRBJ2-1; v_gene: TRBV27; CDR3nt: TGTGCCAGCAGTTTATCGGATAACAATGAGCAGTTCTTC; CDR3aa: CASSLSDNNEQFF
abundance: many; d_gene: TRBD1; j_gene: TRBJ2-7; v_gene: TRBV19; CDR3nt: TGTGCCAGTAGTTCTCCGGGACAGGGGGCAGACGAGCAGTACTTC; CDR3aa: CASSSPGQGADEQYF
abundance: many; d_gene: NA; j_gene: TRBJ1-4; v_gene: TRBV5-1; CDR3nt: TGCGCCAGCAGCTTGGTCCGTGCAGGGGCGGATGAAAAACTGTTTTTT; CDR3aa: CASSLVRAGADEKLFF
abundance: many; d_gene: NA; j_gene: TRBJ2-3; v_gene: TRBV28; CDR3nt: TGTGCCAGCAGTCCCCGATTCACAGATACGCAGTATTTT; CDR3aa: CASSPRFTDTQYF
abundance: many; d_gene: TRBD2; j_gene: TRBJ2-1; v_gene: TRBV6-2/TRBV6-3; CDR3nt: TGTGCCAGCAGTTACTCGTCCCTAGGACTAGCGGGGGGCAGTGAGCAGTTCTTC; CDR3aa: CASSYSSLGLAGGSEQFF
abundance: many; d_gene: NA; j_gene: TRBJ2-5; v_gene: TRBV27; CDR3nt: TGTGCCAGCAGTTTATCGTTTCGCCAAGAGACCCAGTACTTC; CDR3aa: CASSLSFRQETQYF
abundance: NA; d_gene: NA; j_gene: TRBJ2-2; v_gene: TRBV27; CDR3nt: TGTGCCAGCGCTTTATTGACGAACACCGGGGAGCTGTTTTTT; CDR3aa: CASALLTNTGELFF
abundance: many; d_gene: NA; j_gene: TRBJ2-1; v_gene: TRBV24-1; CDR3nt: TGTGCCACCAGTGATTCCTCGGCCGTTGAGGGCTATGAGCAGTTCTTC; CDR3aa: CATSDSSAVEGYEQFF